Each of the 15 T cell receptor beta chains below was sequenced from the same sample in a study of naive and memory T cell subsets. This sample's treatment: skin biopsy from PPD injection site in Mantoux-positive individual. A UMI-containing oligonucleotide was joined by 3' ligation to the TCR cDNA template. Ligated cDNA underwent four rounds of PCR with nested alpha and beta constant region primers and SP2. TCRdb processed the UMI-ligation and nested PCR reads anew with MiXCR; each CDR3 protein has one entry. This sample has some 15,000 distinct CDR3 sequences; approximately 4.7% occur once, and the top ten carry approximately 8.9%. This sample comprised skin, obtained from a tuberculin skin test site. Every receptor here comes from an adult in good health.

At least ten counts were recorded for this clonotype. The CDR3 bases are TGTGCCAGCAGTTACTCGAATCGGTTCACGGACAGGGGCTCGCCGGGACGTTATGGCTACACCTTC. This sequence encodes CASSYSNRFTDRGSPGRYGYTF. The rearrangement links TRBV6-6 to TRBJ1-2; the match to TRBD1 covers 9 bases. The germline V gene encodes CDR1 MNHNY and CDR2 SVGAGI (reference sequence). The V and J ends lost 0 bases and 5 bases, in that order; junction bases with no gene match: 25. The CDR3 runs to 22 residues.

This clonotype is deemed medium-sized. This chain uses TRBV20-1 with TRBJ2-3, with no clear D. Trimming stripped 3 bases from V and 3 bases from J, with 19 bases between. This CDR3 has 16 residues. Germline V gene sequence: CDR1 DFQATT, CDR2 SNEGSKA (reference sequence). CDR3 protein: CSARALEAVGTDTQYF. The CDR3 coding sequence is TGCAGTGCTAGGGCCCTAGAGGCGGTGGGTACAGATACGCAGTATTTT.

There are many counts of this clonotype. The CDR3 here is CSVATPGDIQYF. CDR3 DNA sequence: TGCAGCGTTGCGACCCCCGGGGACATTCAGTACTTC. The chain recombines TRBV29-1 with TRBJ2-4, with D perhaps TRBD2 (5 bases). Germline V gene sequence: CDR1 SQVTM, CDR2 ANQGSEA. The CDR3 has 12 amino acids. V lost 4 bases and J lost 8, with 12 bases in between. Using reference TRBV29-1 and TRBJ2-4 for the parts outside the CDR3, the full variable domain is SAVISQKPSRDICQRGTSLTIQCQVDSQVTMMFWYRQQPGQSLTLIATANQGSEATYESGFVIDKFPISRPNLTFSTLTVSNMSPEDSSIYLCSVATPGDIQYFGAGTRLSVL.

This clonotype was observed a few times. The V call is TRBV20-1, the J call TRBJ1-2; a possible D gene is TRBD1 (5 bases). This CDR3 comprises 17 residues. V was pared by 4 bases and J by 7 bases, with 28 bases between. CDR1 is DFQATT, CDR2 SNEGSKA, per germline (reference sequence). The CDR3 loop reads CSATALGDSRSLSGYTF. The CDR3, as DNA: TGCAGTGCTACTGCCCTAGGGGACTCTAGAAGTTTGTCTGGCTACACCTTC.

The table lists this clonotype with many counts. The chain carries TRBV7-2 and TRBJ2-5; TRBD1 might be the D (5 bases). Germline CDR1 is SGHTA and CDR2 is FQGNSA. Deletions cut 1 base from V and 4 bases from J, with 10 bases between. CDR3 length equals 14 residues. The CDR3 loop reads CASSLVGDRETQYF. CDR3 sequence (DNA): TGTGCCAGCAGCTTAGTCGGTGACAGAGAGACCCAGTACTTC.

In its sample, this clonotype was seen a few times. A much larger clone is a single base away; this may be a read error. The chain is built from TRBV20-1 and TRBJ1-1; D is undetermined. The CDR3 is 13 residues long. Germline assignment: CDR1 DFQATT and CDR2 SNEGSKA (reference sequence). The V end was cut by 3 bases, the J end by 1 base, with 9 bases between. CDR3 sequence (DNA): TGCAGTGCTAGGCCCAGTTGGAACACTGAAGCTTTCTTT. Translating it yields CSARPSWNTEAFF.

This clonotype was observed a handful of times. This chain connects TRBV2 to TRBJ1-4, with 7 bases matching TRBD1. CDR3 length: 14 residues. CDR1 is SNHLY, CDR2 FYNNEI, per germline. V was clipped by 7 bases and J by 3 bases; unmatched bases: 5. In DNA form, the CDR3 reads TGTGCCAGCAACCTACAGGGGTCTAATGAAAAACTGTTTTTT. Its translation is CASNLQGSNEKLFF.

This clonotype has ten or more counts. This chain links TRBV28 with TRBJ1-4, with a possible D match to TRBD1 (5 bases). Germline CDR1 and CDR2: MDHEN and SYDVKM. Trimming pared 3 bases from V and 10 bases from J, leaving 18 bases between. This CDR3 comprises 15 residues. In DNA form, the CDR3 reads TGTGCCAGCAGTTTGCGACAGTTAGCTTTCGGAAAACTGTTTTTT. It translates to CASSLRQLAFGKLFF.

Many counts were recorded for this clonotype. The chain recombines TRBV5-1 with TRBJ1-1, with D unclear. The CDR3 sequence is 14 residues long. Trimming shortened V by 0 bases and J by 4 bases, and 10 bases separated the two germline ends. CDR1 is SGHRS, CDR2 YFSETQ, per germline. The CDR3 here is CASSLGVGFTEAFF. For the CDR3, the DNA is TGCGCCAGCAGCTTGGGTGTTGGGTTCACTGAAGCTTTCTTT.

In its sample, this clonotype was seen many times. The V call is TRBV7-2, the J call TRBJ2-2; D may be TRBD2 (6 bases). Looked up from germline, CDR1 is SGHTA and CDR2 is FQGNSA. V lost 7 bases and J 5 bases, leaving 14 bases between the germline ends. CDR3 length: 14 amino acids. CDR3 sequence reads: CASIPIGGTGELFF. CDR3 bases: TGTGCCAGCATCCCAATTGGGGGGACCGGGGAGCTGTTTTTT.

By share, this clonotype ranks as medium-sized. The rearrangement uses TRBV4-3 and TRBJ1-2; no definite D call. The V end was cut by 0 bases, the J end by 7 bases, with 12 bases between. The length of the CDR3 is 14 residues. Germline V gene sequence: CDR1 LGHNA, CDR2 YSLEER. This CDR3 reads CASSQDGFEGGYTF. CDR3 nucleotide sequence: TGCGCCAGCAGCCAAGATGGGTTCGAGGGTGGCTACACCTTC.

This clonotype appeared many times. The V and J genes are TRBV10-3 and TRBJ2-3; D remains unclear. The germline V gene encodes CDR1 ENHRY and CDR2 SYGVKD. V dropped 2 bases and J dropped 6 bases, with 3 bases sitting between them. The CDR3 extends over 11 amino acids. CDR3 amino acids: CAISERDTQYF. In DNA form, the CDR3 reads TGTGCCATCAGTGAGAGGGATACGCAGTATTTT.

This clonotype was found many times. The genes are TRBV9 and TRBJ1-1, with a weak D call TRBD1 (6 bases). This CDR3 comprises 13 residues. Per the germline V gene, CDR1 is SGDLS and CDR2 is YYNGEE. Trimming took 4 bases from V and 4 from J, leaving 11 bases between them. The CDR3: CASSKGTSTEAFF. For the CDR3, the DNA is TGTGCCAGCAGCAAAGGGACAAGCACTGAAGCTTTCTTT.

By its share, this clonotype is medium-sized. This chain's CDR3 is CASSTPGLSYEQYF. The CDR3 nucleotides are TGTGCCAGCAGCACCCCCGGACTGTCCTACGAGCAGTACTTC. V usage is TRBV3-1 and J usage is TRBJ2-7; D possibly corresponds to TRBD2 (5 bases). This CDR3 has 14 amino acids. V was pared by 5 bases and J by 1 base, with 12 bases between. CDR1 is LGHDT, CDR2 YNNKEL, per germline (reference sequence).

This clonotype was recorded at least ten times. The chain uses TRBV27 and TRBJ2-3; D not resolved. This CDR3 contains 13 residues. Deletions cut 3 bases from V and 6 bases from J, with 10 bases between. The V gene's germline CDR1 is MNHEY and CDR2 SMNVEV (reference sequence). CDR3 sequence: CASSFVSVDTQYF. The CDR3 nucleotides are TGTGCCAGCAGTTTTGTTTCTGTGGATACGCAGTATTTT.